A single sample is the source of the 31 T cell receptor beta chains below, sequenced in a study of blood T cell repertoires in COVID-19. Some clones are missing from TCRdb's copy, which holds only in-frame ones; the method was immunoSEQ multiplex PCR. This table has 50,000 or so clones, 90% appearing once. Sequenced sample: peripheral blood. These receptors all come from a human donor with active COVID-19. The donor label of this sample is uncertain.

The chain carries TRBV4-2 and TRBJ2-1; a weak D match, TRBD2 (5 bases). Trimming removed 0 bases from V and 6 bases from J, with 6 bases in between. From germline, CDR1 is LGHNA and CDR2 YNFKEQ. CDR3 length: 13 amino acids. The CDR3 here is CASSQDEGNEQFF. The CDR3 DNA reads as TGTGCCAGCAGCCAAGATGAGGGCAATGAGCAGTTCTTC.

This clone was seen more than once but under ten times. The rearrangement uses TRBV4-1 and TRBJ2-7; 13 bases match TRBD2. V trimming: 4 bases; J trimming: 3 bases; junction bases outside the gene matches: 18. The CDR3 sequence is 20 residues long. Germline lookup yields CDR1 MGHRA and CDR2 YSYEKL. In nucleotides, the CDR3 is TGCGCCAGCAGCCTGACTACCGGGACTAGCGGGATTGGGGGGGTCTACGAGCAGTACTTC. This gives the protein CASSLTTGTSGIGGVYEQYF.

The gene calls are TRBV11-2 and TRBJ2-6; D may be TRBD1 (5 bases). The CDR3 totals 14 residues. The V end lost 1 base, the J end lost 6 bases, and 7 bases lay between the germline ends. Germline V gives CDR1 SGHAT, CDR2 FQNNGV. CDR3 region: CASSLAGLANVLTF. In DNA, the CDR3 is TGTGCCAGCAGCTTAGCAGGGTTGGCCAACGTCCTGACTTTC.

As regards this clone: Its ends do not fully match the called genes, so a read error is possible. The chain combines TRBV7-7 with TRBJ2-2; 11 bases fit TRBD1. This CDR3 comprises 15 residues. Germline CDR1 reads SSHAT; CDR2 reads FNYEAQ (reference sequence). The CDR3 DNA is TGTGCTAGCAGCTTAGGACAGGGGGCCACCGGGGAGCTGTTTTTT. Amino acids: CASSLGQGATGELFF.

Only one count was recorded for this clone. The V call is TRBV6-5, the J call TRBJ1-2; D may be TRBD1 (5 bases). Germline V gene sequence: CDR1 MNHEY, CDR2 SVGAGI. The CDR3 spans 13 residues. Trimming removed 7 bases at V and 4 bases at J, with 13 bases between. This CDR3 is CASTAGLGYGYTF. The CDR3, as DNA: TGTGCCAGCACCGCAGGGCTCGGCTATGGCTACACCTTC.

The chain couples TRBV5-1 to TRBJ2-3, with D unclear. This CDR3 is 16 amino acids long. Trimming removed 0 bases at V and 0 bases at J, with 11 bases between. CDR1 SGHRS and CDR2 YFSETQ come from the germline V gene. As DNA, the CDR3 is TGCGCCAGCAGCTTGGACCAAGCCGGTAGCACAGATACGCAGTATTTT. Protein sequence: CASSLDQAGSTDTQYF. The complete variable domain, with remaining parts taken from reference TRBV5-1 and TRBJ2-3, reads KAGVTQTPRYLIKTRGQQVTLSCSPISGHRSVSWYQQTPGQGLQFLFEYFSETQRNKGNFPGRFSGRQFSNSRSEMNVSTLELGDSALYLCASSLDQAGSTDTQYFGPGTRLTVL.

The CDR3 DNA sequence: TGCGCCAGCGCGGGGCTTTTGAACACTGAAGCTTTCTTT. Amino acid sequence: CASAGLLNTEAFF. The chain uses TRBV5-1 and TRBJ1-1; weak D call: TRBD1 (5 bases). The length of the CDR3 is 13 residues. Germline CDR1 and CDR2: SGHRS and YFSETQ. V gave up 7 bases and J gave up 0 bases, with 10 bases separating them.

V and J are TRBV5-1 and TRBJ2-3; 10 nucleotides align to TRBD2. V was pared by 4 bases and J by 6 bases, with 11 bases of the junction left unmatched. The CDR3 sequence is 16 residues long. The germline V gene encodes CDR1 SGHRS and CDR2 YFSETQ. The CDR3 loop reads CASSPSLAGVEDTQYF. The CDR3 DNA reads TGCGCCAGCAGCCCCTCCCTAGCGGGGGTGGAGGATACGCAGTATTTT.

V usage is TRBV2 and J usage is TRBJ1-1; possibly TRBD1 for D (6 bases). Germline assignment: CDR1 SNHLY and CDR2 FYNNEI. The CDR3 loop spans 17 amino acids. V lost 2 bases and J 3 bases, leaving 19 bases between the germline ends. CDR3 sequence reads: CASSERGNVSGDTEAFF. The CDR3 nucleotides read TGTGCCAGCAGTGAAAGGGGGAACGTAAGTGGGGACACTGAAGCTTTCTTT.

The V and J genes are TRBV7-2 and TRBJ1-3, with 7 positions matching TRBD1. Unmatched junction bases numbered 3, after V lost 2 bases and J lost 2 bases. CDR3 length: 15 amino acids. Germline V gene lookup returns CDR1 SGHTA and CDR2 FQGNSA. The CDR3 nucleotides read TGTGCCAGCAGCTTAAGGCAGGGGGCTGGAAACACCATATATTTT. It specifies CASSLRQGAGNTIYF.

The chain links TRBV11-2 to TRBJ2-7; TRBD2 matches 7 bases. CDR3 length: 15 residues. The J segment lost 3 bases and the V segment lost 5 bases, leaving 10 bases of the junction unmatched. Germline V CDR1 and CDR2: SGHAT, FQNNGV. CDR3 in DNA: TGTGCCAGCAGCGCCCACCTTGGGACTAACTACGAGCAGTACTTC. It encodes CASSAHLGTNYEQYF.

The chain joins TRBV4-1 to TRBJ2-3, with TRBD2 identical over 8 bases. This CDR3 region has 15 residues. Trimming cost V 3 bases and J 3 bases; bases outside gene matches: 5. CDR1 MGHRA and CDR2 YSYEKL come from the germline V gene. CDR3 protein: CASSQVAGTTDTQYF. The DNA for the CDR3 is TGCGCCAGCAGCCAGGTAGCGGGAACTACAGATACGCAGTATTTT.

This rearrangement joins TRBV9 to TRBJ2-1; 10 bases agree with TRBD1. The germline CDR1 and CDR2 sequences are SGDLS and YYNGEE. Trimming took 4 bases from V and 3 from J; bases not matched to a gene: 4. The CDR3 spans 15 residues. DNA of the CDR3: TGTGCCAGCAGCACCGGGACAGGGGACTACAATGAGCAGTTCTTC. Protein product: CASSTGTGDYNEQFF.

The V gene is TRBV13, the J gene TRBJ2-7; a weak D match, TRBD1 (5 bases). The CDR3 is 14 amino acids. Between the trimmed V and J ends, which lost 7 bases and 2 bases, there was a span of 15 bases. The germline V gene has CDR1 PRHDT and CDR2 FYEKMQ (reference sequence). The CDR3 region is CASTPGGQTYEQYF. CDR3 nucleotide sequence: TGTGCCAGCACCCCAGGCGGACAAACCTACGAGCAGTACTTC.

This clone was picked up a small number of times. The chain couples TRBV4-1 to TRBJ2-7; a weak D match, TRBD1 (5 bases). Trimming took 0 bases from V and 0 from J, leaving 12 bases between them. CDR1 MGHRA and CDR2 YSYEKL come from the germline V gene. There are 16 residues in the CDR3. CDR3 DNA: TGCGCCAGCAGCCAAGATTTGACAGCAATCTCCTACGAGCAGTACTTC. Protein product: CASSQDLTAISYEQYF.

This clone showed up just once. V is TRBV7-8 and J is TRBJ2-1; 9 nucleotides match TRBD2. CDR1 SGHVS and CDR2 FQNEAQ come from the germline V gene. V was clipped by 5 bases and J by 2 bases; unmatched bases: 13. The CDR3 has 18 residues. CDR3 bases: TGTGCCAGCAGCCTCGCGCCGAGGGCTAGCGGGGCCTACAATGAGCAGTTCTTC. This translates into CASSLAPRASGAYNEQFF.

CDR3 DNA sequence: TGTGCCAGCAGCTTAGGAACGGAGGCTTACTCCTTCTATGGCTACACCTTC. It specifies CASSLGTEAYSFYGYTF. The gene calls are TRBV11-2 and TRBJ1-2; D call uncertain. The germline V gene has CDR1 SGHAT and CDR2 FQNNGV. V was clipped by 1 base and J by 4 bases, with 19 bases between them. This CDR3 region has 17 residues.

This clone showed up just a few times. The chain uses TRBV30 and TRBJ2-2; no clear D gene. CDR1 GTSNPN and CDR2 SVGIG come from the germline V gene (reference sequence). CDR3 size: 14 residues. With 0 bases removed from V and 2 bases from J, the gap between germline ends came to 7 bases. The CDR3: CAWSVVANTGELFF. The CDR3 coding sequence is TGTGCCTGGAGTGTAGTAGCCAACACCGGGGAGCTGTTTTTT.

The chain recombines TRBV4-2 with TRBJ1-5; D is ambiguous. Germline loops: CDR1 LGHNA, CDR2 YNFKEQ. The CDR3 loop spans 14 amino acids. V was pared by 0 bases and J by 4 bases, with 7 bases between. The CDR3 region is CASSQDGLNQPQHF. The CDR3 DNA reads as TGTGCCAGCAGCCAAGATGGACTAAATCAGCCCCAGCATTTT.

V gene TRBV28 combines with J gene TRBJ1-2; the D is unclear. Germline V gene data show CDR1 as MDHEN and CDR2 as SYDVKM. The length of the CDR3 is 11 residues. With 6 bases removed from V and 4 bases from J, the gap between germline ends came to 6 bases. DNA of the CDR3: TGTGCCAGCAGAGAGAGCTATGGCTACACCTTC. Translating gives CASRESYGYTF.

CDR3 residues: CASSQGRQGLVIGNTIYF. In DNA form, the CDR3 reads TGTGCCAGCAGCCAAGGTCGACAGGGGTTGGTGATTGGAAACACCATATATTTT. This chain uses TRBV14 with TRBJ1-3, with TRBD1 identical over 8 bases. The length of the CDR3 is 18 residues. V was clipped by 1 base and J by 3 bases; unmatched bases: 11. Germline CDR1 SGHDN, CDR2 FVKESK.

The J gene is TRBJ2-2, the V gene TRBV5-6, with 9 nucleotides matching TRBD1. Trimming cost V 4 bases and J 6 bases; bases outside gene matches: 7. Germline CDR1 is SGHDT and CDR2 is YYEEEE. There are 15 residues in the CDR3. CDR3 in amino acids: CASSAGTGISGELFF. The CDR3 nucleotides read TGTGCCAGCAGCGCCGGGACAGGGATCTCCGGGGAGCTGTTTTTT.

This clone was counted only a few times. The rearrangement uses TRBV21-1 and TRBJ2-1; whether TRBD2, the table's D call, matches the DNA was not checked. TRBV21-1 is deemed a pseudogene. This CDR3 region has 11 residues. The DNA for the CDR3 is TGTGCCAGCCCTCGGTTGAATGAGCAGTTCTTC. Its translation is CASPRLNEQFF.

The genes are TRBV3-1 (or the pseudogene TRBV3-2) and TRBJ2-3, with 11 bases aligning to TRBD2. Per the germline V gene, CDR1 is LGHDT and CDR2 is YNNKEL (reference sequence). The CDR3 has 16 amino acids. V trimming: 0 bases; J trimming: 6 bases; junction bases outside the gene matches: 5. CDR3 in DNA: TGTGCCAGCAGCCAAGAAACTAGCGGGAGCTCTGATACGCAGTATTTT. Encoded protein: CASSQETSGSSDTQYF.

CDR3 DNA: TGTGCCAGCAGTCAGACAGGCGGAGGCTACACCTTC. Translation: CASSQTGGGYTF. The rearrangement uses TRBV27 and TRBJ1-2, with D maybe TRBD1 (6 bases). Trimming took off 5 bases at V and 8 bases at J, with 12 bases between the two ends. Germline CDR1 MNHEY, CDR2 SMNVEV (reference sequence). The CDR3 totals 12 residues.

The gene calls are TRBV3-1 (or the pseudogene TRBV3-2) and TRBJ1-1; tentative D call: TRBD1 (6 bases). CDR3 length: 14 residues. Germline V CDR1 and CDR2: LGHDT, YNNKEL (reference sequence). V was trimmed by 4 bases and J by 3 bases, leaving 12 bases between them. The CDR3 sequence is CASSPGWTDTEAFF. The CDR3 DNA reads TGTGCCAGCAGCCCGGGGTGGACAGACACTGAAGCTTTCTTT.

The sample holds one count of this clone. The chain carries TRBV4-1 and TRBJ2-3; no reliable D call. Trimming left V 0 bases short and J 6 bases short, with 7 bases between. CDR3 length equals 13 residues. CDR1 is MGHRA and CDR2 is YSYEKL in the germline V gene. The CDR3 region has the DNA TGCGCCAGCAGCCAAGATCGGTGGGATACGCAGTATTTT. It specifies CASSQDRWDTQYF.

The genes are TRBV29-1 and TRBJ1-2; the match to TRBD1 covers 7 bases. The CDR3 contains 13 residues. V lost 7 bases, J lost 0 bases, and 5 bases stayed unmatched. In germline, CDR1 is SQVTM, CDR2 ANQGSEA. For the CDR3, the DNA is TGCAGCGCCATCGACAGGGCTAACTATGGCTACACCTTC. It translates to CSAIDRANYGYTF.

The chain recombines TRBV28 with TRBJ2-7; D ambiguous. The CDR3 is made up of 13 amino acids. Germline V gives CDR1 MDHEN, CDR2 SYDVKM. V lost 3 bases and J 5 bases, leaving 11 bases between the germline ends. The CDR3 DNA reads TGTGCCAGCAGTTTTGTCTACCCCAACGAGCAGTACTTC. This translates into CASSFVYPNEQYF.

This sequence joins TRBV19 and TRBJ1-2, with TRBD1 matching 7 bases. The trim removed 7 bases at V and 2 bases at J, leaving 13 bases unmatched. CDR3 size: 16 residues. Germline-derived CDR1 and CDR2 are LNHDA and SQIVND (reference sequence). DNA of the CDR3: TGTGCCAGTACCAAGGCACCGGGACAGCGAAACTATGGCTACACCTTC. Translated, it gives CASTKAPGQRNYGYTF.

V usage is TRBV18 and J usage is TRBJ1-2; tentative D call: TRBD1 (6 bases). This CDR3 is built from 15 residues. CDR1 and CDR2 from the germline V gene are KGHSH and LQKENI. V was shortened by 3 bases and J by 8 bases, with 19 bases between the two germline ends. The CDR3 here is CASSPNTAVGGGYTF. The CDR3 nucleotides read TGTGCCAGCTCACCCAACACAGCGGTTGGGGGCGGCTACACCTTC.